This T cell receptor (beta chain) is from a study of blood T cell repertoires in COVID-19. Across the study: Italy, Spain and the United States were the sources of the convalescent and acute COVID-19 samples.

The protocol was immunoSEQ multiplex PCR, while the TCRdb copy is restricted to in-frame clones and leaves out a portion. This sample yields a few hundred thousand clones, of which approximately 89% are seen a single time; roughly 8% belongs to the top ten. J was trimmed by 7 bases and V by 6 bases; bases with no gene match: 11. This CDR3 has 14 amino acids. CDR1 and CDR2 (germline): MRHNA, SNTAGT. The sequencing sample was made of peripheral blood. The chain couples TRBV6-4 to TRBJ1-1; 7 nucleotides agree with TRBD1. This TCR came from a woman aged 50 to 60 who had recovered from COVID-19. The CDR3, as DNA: TGTGCCAGCAGGGCCGAGGGGGCTCTGGGTGAAGCTTTCTTT. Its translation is CASRAEGALGEAFF.